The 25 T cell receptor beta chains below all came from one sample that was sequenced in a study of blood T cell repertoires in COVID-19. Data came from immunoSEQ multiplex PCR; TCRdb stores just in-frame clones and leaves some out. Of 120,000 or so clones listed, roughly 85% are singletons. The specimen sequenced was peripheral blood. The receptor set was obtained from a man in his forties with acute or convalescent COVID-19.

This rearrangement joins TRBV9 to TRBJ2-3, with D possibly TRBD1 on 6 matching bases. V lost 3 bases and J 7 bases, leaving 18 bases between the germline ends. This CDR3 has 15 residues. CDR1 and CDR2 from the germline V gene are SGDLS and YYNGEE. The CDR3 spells CASSANKGQLNTQYF. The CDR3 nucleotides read TGTGCCAGCAGCGCCAACAAGGGACAACTTAATACGCAGTATTTT.

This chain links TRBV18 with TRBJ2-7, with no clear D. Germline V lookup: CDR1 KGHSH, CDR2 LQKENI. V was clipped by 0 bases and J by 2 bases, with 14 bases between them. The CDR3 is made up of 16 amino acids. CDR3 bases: TGTGCCAGCTCACCACCCACTGAAACTGTACCCTACGAGCAGTACTTC. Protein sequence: CASSPPTETVPYEQYF.

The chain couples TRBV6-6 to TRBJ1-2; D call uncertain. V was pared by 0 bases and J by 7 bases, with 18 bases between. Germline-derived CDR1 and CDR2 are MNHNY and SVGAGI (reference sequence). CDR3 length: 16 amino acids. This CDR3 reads CASSYSTGNLNGGYTF. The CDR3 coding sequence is TGTGCCAGCAGTTACTCGACCGGGAATCTAAACGGTGGCTACACCTTC.

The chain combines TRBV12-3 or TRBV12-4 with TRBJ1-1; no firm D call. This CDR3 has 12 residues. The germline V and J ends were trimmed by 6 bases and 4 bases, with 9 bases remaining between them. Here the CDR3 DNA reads TGTGCCAGCAGCCTTGCGGTCACTGAAGCTTTCTTT. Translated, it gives CASSLAVTEAFF.

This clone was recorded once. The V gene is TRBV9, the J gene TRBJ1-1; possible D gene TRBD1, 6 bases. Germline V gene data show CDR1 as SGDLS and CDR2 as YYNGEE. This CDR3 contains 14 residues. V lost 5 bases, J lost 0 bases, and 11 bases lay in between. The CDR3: CASSGTPLNTEAFF. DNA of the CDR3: TGTGCCAGCAGTGGGACACCACTGAACACTGAAGCTTTCTTT.

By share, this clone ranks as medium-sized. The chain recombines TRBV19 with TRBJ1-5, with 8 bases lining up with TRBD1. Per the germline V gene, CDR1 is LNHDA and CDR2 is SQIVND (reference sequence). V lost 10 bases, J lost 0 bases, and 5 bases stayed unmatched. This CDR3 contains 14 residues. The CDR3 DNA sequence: TGTGCCACCGCGACAGGGGATAGCAATCAGCCCCAGCATTTT. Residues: CATATGDSNQPQHF. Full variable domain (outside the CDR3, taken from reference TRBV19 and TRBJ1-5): DGGITQSPKYLFRKEGQNVTLSCEQNLNHDAMYWYRQDPGQGLRLIYYSQIVNDFQKGDIAEGYSVSREKKESFPLTVTSAQKNPTAFYLCATATGDSNQPQHFGDGTRLSIL.

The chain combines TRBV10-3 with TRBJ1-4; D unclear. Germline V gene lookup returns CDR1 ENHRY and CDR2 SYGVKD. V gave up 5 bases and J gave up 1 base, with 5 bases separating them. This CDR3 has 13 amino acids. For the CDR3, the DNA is TGTGCCATCAGTACACAAACTAATGAAAAACTGTTTTTT. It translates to CAISTQTNEKLFF.

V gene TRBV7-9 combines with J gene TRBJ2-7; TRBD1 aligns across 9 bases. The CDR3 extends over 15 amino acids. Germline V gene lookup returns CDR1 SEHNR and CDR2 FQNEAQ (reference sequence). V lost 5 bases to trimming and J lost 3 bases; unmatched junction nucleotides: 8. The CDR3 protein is CASSPGTGSFYEQYF. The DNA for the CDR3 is TGTGCCAGCAGCCCCGGGACAGGGAGCTTCTACGAGCAGTACTTC. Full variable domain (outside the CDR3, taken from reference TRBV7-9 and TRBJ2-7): DTGVSQNPRHKITKRGQNVTFRCDPISEHNRLYWYRQTLGQGPEFLTYFQNEAQLEKSRLLSDRFSAERPKGSFSTLEIQRTEQGDSAMYLCASSPGTGSFYEQYFGPGTRLTVT.

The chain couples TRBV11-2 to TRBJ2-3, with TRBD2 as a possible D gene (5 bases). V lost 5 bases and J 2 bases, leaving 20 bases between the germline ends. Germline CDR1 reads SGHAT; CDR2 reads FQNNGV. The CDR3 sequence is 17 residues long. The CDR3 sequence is CASSPRLAGDSTDTQYF. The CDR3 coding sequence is TGTGCCAGCAGCCCGAGACTTGCGGGCGACTCCACAGATACGCAGTATTTT.

For the CDR3, the DNA is TGCGCCAGCAGCTTGGGGGAGGGTGGTAATTCACCCCTCCACTTT. It translates to CASSLGEGGNSPLHF. V usage is TRBV5-1 and J usage is TRBJ1-6, with unresolved D. The CDR3 covers 15 residues. The germline gives CDR1 SGHRS, CDR2 YFSETQ. V gave up 0 bases and J gave up 6 bases, with 10 bases separating them.

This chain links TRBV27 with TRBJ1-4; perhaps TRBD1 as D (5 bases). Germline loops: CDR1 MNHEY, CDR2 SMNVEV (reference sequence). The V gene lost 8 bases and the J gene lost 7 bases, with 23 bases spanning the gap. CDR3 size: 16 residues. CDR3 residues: CASGGVGMRPGEKLFF. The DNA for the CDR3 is TGTGCCAGCGGGGGGGTGGGCATGCGACCGGGTGAAAAACTGTTTTTT.

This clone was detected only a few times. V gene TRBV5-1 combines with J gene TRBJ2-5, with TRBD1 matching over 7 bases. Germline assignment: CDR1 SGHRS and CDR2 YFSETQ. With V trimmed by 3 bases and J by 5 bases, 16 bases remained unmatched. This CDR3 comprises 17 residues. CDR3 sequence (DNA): TGCGCCAGCAGCTCGAGGGTCTTGGGGACAGTGACGGAGACCCAGTACTTC. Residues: CASSSRVLGTVTETQYF.

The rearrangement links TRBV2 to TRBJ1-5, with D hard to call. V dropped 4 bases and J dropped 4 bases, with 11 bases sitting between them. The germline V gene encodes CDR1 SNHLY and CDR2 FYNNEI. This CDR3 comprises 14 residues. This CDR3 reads CASSGDIFNQPQHF. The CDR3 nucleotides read TGTGCCAGCAGTGGAGACATTTTTAATCAGCCCCAGCATTTT.

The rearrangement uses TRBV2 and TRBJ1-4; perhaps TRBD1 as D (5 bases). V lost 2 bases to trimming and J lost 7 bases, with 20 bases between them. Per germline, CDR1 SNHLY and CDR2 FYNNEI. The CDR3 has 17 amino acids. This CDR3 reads CASSERASGRLGEKLFF. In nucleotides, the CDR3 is TGTGCCAGCAGTGAAAGGGCGTCAGGGCGGCTGGGTGAAAAACTGTTTTTT.

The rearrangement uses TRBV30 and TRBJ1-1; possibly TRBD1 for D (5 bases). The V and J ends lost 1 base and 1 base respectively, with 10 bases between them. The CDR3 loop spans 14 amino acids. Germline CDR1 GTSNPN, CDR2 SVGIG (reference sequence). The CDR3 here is CAWSGGTGNTEAFF. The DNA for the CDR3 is TGTGCCTGGAGTGGGGGGACTGGGAACACTGAAGCTTTCTTT.

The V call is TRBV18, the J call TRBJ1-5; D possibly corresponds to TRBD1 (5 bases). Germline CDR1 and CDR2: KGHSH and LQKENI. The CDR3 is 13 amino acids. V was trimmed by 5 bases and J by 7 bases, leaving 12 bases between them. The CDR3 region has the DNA TGTGCCAGCTCAATAGGGGCTGGGCAGCCCCAGCATTTT. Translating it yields CASSIGAGQPQHF.

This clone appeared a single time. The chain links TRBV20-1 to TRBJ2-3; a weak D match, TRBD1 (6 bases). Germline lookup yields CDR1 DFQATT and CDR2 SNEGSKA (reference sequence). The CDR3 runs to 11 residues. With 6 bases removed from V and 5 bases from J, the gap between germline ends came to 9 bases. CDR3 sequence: CSALTGDTQYF. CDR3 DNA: TGCAGTGCCTTGACAGGAGATACGCAGTATTTT.

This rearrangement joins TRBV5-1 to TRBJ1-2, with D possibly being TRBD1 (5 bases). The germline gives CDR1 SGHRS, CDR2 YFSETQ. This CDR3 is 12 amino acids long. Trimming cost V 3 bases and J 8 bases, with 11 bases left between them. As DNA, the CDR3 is TGCGCCAGCAGCTCCAGGGCGGGAGGCTACACCTTC. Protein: CASSSRAGGYTF.

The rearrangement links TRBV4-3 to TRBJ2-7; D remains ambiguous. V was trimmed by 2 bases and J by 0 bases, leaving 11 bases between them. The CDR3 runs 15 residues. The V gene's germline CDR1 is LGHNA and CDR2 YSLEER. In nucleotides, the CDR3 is TGCGCCAGCAGCCAATCCAAGGAGTACTCCTACGAGCAGTACTTC. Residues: CASSQSKEYSYEQYF.

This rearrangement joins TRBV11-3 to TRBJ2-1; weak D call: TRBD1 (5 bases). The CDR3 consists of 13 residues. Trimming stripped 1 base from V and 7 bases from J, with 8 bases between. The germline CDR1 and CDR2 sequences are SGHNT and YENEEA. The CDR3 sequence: CASSLGAGNEQFF. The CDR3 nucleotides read TGTGCCAGCAGCTTAGGGGCAGGGAATGAGCAGTTCTTC.

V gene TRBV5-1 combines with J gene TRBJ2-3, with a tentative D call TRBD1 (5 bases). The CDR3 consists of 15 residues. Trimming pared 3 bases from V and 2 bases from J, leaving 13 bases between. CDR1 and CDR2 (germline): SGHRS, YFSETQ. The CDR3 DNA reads TGCGCCAGCAGCTCGGACATCACCTCCACAGATACGCAGTATTTT. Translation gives CASSSDITSTDTQYF. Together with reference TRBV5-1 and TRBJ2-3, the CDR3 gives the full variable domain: KAGVTQTPRYLIKTRGQQVTLSCSPISGHRSVSWYQQTPGQGLQFLFEYFSETQRNKGNFPGRFSGRQFSNSRSEMNVSTLELGDSALYLCASSSDITSTDTQYFGPGTRLTVL.

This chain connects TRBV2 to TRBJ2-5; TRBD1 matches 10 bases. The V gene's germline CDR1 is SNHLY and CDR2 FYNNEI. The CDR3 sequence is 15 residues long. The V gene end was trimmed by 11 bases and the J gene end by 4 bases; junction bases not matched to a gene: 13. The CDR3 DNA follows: TGTGCCCGCCGGACAGGGGGAGGGAGGGGAGAGACCCAGTACTTC. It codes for CARRTGGGRGETQYF.

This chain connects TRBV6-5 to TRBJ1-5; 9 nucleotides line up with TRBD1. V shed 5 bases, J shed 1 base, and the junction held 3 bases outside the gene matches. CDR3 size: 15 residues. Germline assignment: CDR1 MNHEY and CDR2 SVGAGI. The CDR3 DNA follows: TGTGCCAGCAGTCGGACAGGGGCGAGCAATCAGCCCCAGCATTTT. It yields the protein CASSRTGASNQPQHF.

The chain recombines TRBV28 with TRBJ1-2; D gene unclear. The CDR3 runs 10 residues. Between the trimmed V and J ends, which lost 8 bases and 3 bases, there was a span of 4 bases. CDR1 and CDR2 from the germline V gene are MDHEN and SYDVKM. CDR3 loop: CASRDYGYTF. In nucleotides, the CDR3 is TGTGCCAGCCGGGACTATGGCTACACCTTC.

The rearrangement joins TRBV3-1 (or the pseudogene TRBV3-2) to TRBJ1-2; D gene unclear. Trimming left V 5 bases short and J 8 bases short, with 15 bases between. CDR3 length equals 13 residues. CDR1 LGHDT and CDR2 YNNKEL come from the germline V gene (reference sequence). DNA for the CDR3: TGTGCCAGCAGCGGGGAGACCATTCGGGGCTACACCTTC. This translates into CASSGETIRGYTF.